Listed here are 17 T cell receptor beta chains from one sample, sequenced in a study of blood T cell repertoires in COVID-19. Profiling relied on immunoSEQ multiplex PCR, and the TCRdb table lists in-frame clones only, not all of them. Altogether approximately 110,000 clones are present, 80% to 85% being singletons, with the ten largest covering 30% to 45%. The source material was peripheral blood. The receptor source for this set is a man at least 80 years old with acute or convalescent COVID-19.

V gene TRBV6-2 or TRBV6-3 combines with J gene TRBJ2-1; possibly TRBD2 for D (5 bases). The CDR3 is 17 residues long. V was clipped by 0 bases and J by 1 base, with 13 bases between them. CDR1 MNHEY and CDR2 SVGEGT come from the germline V gene. In DNA, the CDR3 is TGTGCCAGCAGTTACTCTCCTCGGGGAAGGTCCTACAATGAGCAGTTCTTC. Its translation is CASSYSPRGRSYNEQFF.

This sequence joins TRBV30 and TRBJ1-1; maybe TRBD1 (5 bases). Germline V gives CDR1 GTSNPN, CDR2 SVGIG (reference sequence). This CDR3 has 15 residues. V lost 5 bases and J 0 bases, leaving 16 bases between the germline ends. For the CDR3, the DNA is TGTGCCTGGTGTAAAGGACATCTTATGAACACTGAAGCTTTCTTT. Its protein is CAWCKGHLMNTEAFF.

The V and J genes are TRBV4-1 and TRBJ2-7; 7 bases are shared with TRBD2. Losses at the gene ends were 2 bases for V and 2 bases for J; bases not matched to a gene: 9. The length of the CDR3 is 16 residues. Per the germline V gene, CDR1 is MGHRA and CDR2 is YSYEKL. The DNA for the CDR3 is TGCGCCAGCAGCCAAAACGCGGCTAGCGGAACCTACGAGCAGTACTTC. It codes for CASSQNAASGTYEQYF.

This chain connects TRBV29-1 to TRBJ2-6, with D hard to call. The CDR3 spans 13 residues. Per germline, CDR1 SQVTM and CDR2 ANQGSEA. The V end lost 5 bases, the J end lost 2 bases, and 7 bases lay between the germline ends. The CDR3 protein is CSVFPTGANVLTF. CDR3 bases: TGCAGCGTTTTTCCTACTGGGGCCAACGTCCTGACTTTC.

A single count supports this clone. The J gene is TRBJ2-7, the V gene TRBV5-1, with 7 bases lining up with TRBD1. The CDR3 runs 15 residues. Germline V gene sequence: CDR1 SGHRS, CDR2 YFSETQ. V shed 4 bases and J 7 bases; nucleotides not matched to a gene: 14. The CDR3 DNA is TGCGCCAGCAGCGGTTCCGGGACAGATACGAGGGAGCAGTACTTC. This gives the protein CASSGSGTDTREQYF.

The chain joins TRBV28 to TRBJ2-6; D is unresolved. Trimming removed 8 bases from V and 4 bases from J, with 12 bases in between. Germline V gene lookup returns CDR1 MDHEN and CDR2 SYDVKM. The CDR3 is made up of 14 amino acids. CDR3 sequence: CASASWSGANVLTF. The CDR3 DNA reads TGTGCCAGCGCAAGCTGGTCCGGGGCCAACGTCCTGACTTTC.

CDR3 sequence reads: CASSFIGTRYGYTF. DNA of the CDR3: TGTGCCAGCAGCTTCATTGGGACACGGTATGGCTACACCTTC. The chain employs TRBV5-4 and TRBJ1-2; perhaps TRBD1 as D (6 bases). CDR3 size: 14 residues. Germline V gene lookup returns CDR1 SGHNT and CDR2 YYREEE (reference sequence). V lost 2 bases to trimming and J lost 5 bases, with 13 bases between them. Combining the CDR3 with reference TRBV5-4 and TRBJ1-2 gives the whole variable domain ETGVTQSPTHLIKTRGQQVTLRCSSQSGHNTVSWYQQALGQGPQFIFQYYREEENGRGNFPPRFSGLQFPNYSSELNVNALELDDSALYLCASSFIGTRYGYTFGSGTRLTVV.

The chain is built from TRBV3-1 (or the pseudogene TRBV3-2) and TRBJ1-1; D remains ambiguous. The ends were cut back, 4 bases at V and 7 bases at J, with 16 bases in the middle. The germline V gene encodes CDR1 LGHDT and CDR2 YNNKEL (reference sequence). CDR3 length equals 14 residues. The CDR3 DNA reads as TGTGCCAGCAGCCTACTGAATCGGGAGGGTGAAGCTTTCTTT. Its translation is CASSLLNREGEAFF.

This clone was seen only a few times. The chain links TRBV28 to TRBJ1-2; D gene ambiguous. Germline loops: CDR1 MDHEN, CDR2 SYDVKM. The CDR3 spans 14 residues. V gave up 8 bases and J gave up 0 bases, with 13 bases separating them. The CDR3 sequence is CASLNGRTNYGYTF. In DNA, the CDR3 is TGTGCCAGCTTAAACGGGAGGACTAACTATGGCTACACCTTC.

This chain connects TRBV7-3 to TRBJ2-3; the D gene is possibly TRBD2 (6 bases). Between the trimmed V and J ends, which lost 5 bases and 0 bases, there was a span of 9 bases. CDR3 size: 14 residues. Germline-derived CDR1 and CDR2 are SGHTA and FQGTGA. Written as DNA, the CDR3 is TGTGCCAGCAGCCCGGGGGAGAGCACAGATACGCAGTATTTT. Translated, it gives CASSPGESTDTQYF.

The rearrangement joins TRBV6-5 to TRBJ2-7; 13 bases agree with TRBD2. The CDR3 has 15 residues. Germline V gene lookup returns CDR1 MNHEY and CDR2 SVGAGI. V dropped 6 bases and J dropped 2; count of bases not matched to a gene: 4. For the CDR3, the DNA is TGTGCCAGCAGGGGTACTAGCGGGAGGGCCTACGAGCAGTACTTC. Its protein product is CASRGTSGRAYEQYF.

The chain employs TRBV20-1 and TRBJ2-1; D unresolved. Germline assignment: CDR1 DFQATT and CDR2 SNEGSKA (reference sequence). The V gene lost 3 bases and the J gene lost 0 bases, with 12 bases spanning the gap. This CDR3 spans 15 amino acids. The CDR3 DNA reads TGCAGTGCTAGTCCCACCTACAGCTCCTACAATGAGCAGTTCTTC. This sequence encodes CSASPTYSSYNEQFF.

The V gene is TRBV3-1 (or the pseudogene TRBV3-2), the J gene TRBJ2-2; D gene ambiguous. In germline, CDR1 is LGHDT, CDR2 YNNKEL (reference sequence). This CDR3 contains 13 residues. Trimming removed 1 base at V and 3 bases at J, with 3 bases between. The chain's CDR3 is CASSQVDTGELFF. CDR3 coding DNA: TGTGCCAGCAGCCAAGTAGACACCGGGGAGCTGTTTTTT.

This clone was seen more than once but under ten times. V and J are TRBV4-2 and TRBJ1-2; 8 bases map to TRBD1. CDR3 length: 16 amino acids. Germline assignment: CDR1 LGHNA and CDR2 YNFKEQ. V trimming: 1 base; J trimming: 1 base; junction bases outside the gene matches: 5. CDR3: CASSQAVGQVNYGYTF. CDR3 nucleotide sequence: TGTGCCAGCAGCCAAGCCGTGGGACAGGTTAACTATGGCTACACCTTC.

The V call is TRBV4-2, the J call TRBJ1-2; D not resolved. The CDR3 has 14 amino acids. Trimming took off 3 bases at V and 2 bases at J, with 10 bases between the two ends. Germline CDR1 is LGHNA and CDR2 is YNFKEQ. DNA of the CDR3: TGTGCCAGCAGCCATGAGACACTGAACTATGGCTACACCTTC. This translates into CASSHETLNYGYTF.

The chain is built from TRBV5-1 and TRBJ2-3; 9 nucleotides agree with TRBD1. The CDR3 has 14 residues. Germline loops: CDR1 SGHRS, CDR2 YFSETQ. V was pared by 4 bases and J by 6 bases, with 6 bases of the junction left unmatched. CDR3 sequence reads: CASSPGQGRDTQYF. CDR3 in DNA: TGCGCCAGCAGCCCGGGACAGGGTCGGGATACGCAGTATTTT. Complete variable domain (other parts from reference TRBV5-1 and TRBJ2-3): KAGVTQTPRYLIKTRGQQVTLSCSPISGHRSVSWYQQTPGQGLQFLFEYFSETQRNKGNFPGRFSGRQFSNSRSEMNVSTLELGDSALYLCASSPGQGRDTQYFGPGTRLTVL.

The V call is TRBV28, the J call TRBJ2-3; D perhaps matches TRBD2 (6 bases). The V and J ends lost 6 bases and 2 bases respectively, with 12 bases between them. This CDR3 is built from 14 residues. Germline CDR1 and CDR2: MDHEN and SYDVKM. In DNA, the CDR3 is TGTGCCAGCAGCCTGGGACTCACCACAGATACGCAGTATTTT. This encodes CASSLGLTTDTQYF.